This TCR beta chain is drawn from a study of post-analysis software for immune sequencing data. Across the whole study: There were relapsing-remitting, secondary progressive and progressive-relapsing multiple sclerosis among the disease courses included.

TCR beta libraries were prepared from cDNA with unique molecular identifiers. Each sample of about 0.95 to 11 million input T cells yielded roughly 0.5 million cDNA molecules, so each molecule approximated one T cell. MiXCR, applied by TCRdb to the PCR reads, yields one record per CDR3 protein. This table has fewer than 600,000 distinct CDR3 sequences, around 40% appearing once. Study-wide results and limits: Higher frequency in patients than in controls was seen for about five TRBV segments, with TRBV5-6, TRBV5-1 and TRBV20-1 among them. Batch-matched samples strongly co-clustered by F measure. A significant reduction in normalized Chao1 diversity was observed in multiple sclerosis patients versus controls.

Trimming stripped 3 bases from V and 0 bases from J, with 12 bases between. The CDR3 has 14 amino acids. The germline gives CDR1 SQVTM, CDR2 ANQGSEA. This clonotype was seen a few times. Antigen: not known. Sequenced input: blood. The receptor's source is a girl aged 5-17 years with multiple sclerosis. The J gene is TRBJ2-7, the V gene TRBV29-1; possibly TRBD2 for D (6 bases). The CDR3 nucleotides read TGCAGCGTTGAGGCGGGACCACCCTCCTACGAGCAGTACTTC. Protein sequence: CSVEAGPPSYEQYF.